This passage covers 20 T cell receptor beta chains from one sample sequenced in a study of cytomegalovirus exposure and HLA in healthy donors. This table comes from immunoSEQ multiplex PCR, and its TCRdb copy is limited to in-frame clones, with some not included. The profile shows about 130,000 clones, almost 85% of them singletons. Sequencing was performed on PBMCs. These receptors were obtained from a man aged 30 to 45 in good health and CMV-seropositive.

The chain links TRBV6-5 to TRBJ1-3; D is possibly TRBD1 (5 bases). The CDR3 is 15 amino acids. Trimming removed 6 bases at V and 8 bases at J, with 20 bases between. Germline-derived CDR1 and CDR2 are MNHEY and SVGAGI. CDR3 sequence (DNA): TGTGCCAGCAGGGCACGGGCGTCAGGGAGGGACACCATATATTTT. Protein sequence: CASRARASGRDTIYF.

The chain has TRBV7-9 and TRBJ2-3; tentatively, D is TRBD1 (5 bases). V was trimmed by 1 base and J by 0 bases, leaving 8 bases between them. The CDR3 has 15 amino acids. Germline assignment: CDR1 SEHNR and CDR2 FQNEAQ (reference sequence). This CDR3 is CASSLDRPSTDTQYF. CDR3 nucleotides: TGTGCCAGCAGCTTAGACAGGCCTAGCACAGATACGCAGTATTTT.

The chain uses TRBV11-2 and TRBJ2-3; 13 nucleotides align to TRBD2. The germline gives CDR1 SGHAT, CDR2 FQNNGV. V dropped 3 bases and J dropped 3; count of bases not matched to a gene: 9. CDR3 length equals 18 residues. CDR3 sequence reads: CASSFTGTTSGRTDTQYF. The CDR3 nucleotides are TGTGCCAGCAGCTTTACCGGTACGACTAGCGGGAGGACAGATACGCAGTATTTT.

The chain links TRBV7-3 to TRBJ2-1, with 8 bases matching TRBD2. This CDR3 contains 15 residues. Germline V lookup: CDR1 SGHTA, CDR2 FQGTGA. V lost 2 bases, J lost 3 bases, and 3 bases stayed unmatched. The CDR3 is CASSLGRGDYNEQFF. The CDR3 nucleotides are TGTGCCAGCAGCTTAGGGCGGGGGGACTACAATGAGCAGTTCTTC.

The rearrangement links TRBV5-6 to TRBJ1-4; D not resolved. The CDR3 sequence is 14 residues long. The ends were cut back, 2 bases at V and 5 bases at J, with 10 bases in the middle. Germline CDR1 reads SGHDT; CDR2 reads YYEEEE. The CDR3 here is CASSLRGTNEKLFF. CDR3 in DNA: TGTGCCAGCAGCTTAAGAGGAACAAATGAAAAACTGTTTTTT.

CDR3 in DNA: TGTGCCAGTAGTTGGGGGGGGAATTCACCCCTCCACTTT. Translating it yields CASSWGGNSPLHF. The V call is TRBV19, the J call TRBJ1-6; possibly TRBD1 for D (5 bases). The germline V gene encodes CDR1 LNHDA and CDR2 SQIVND (reference sequence). V gave up 5 bases and J gave up 7 bases, with 9 bases separating them. This CDR3 has 13 residues.

This clone is a singleton in its sample. The V call is TRBV5-6, the J call TRBJ2-5, with 14 bases that match TRBD2. CDR3 size: 17 residues. With V trimmed by 3 bases and J by 5 bases, 9 bases remained unmatched. Looked up from germline, CDR1 is SGHDT and CDR2 is YYEEEE. This chain's CDR3 is CASSSVTSGRARETQYF. CDR3 coding DNA: TGTGCCAGCAGCTCTGTGACTAGCGGGAGGGCCCGGGAGACCCAGTACTTC.

The chain has TRBV5-1 and TRBJ2-5; 9 bases are a match to TRBD2. The CDR3 has 14 residues. Germline V gives CDR1 SGHRS, CDR2 YFSETQ. Trimming at V came to 7 bases and at J to 5 bases, leaving 9 bases not matched to a gene. The CDR3 DNA is TGCGCCAGCCGCATGGCGGGGGGGCTCGAGACCCAGTACTTC. Encoded protein: CASRMAGGLETQYF.

This rearrangement joins TRBV11-2 to TRBJ1-2; a weak D match, TRBD1 (6 bases). Trimming removed 5 bases at V and 4 bases at J, with 20 bases between. Germline CDR1 reads SGHAT; CDR2 reads FQNNGV. The CDR3 runs 16 residues. The CDR3 loop is CASSPRAGARGYGYTF. The CDR3, as DNA: TGTGCCAGCAGCCCCCGGGCAGGGGCAAGGGGCTATGGCTACACCTTC.

The chain joins TRBV11-2 to TRBJ1-1; 7 nucleotides agree with TRBD1. Losses at the gene ends were 5 bases for V and 0 bases for J; bases not matched to a gene: 9. This CDR3 spans 16 amino acids. Germline V gives CDR1 SGHAT, CDR2 FQNNGV. CDR3 region: CASSDFRGTMNTEAFF. The DNA of the CDR3 is TGTGCCAGCAGCGACTTCAGGGGGACCATGAACACTGAAGCTTTCTTT. Drawing the rest from reference TRBV11-2 and TRBJ1-1, the complete variable domain is EAGVAQSPRYKIIEKRQSVAFWCNPISGHATLYWYQQILGQGPKLLIQFQNNGVVDDSQLPKDRFSAERLKGVDSTLKIQPAKLEDSAVYLCASSDFRGTMNTEAFFGQGTRLTVV.

The V call is TRBV5-6, the J call TRBJ1-2; 8 nucleotides line up with TRBD1. Trimming took 4 bases from V and 7 from J; bases not matched to a gene: 18. Germline assignment: CDR1 SGHDT and CDR2 YYEEEE. This CDR3 comprises 17 residues. For the CDR3, the DNA is TGTGCCAGCAGCACGACGCCGCAGGGGGCGCAAGGAGGTGGCTACACCTTC. It translates to CASSTTPQGAQGGGYTF.

This chain joins TRBV5-4 and TRBJ1-1; TRBD1 agrees at 8 bases. The V and J ends lost 3 bases and 5 bases, in that order; junction bases with no gene match: 9. CDR1 is SGHNT, CDR2 YYREEE, per germline (reference sequence). This CDR3 has 15 amino acids. CDR3 DNA: TGTGCCAGCAGCTACTGGACAGGGAAGTTAACTGAAGCTTTCTTT. It specifies CASSYWTGKLTEAFF. The full variable domain, completed using reference TRBV5-4 and TRBJ1-1, is ETGVTQSPTHLIKTRGQQVTLRCSSQSGHNTVSWYQQALGQGPQFIFQYYREEENGRGNFPPRFSGLQFPNYSSELNVNALELDDSALYLCASSYWTGKLTEAFFGQGTRLTVV.

V is TRBV19 and J is TRBJ1-2; 7 bases map to TRBD1. CDR3 length: 15 amino acids. CDR1 and CDR2 from the germline V gene are LNHDA and SQIVND (reference sequence). V trimming: 6 bases; J trimming: 2 bases; junction bases outside the gene matches: 9. In nucleotides, the CDR3 is TGTGCCAGTAGCTTCCTGGGACAGCAGAACTATGGCTACACCTTC. It specifies CASSFLGQQNYGYTF.

The gene calls are TRBV19 and TRBJ2-7; 7 bases map to TRBD1. Germline-derived CDR1 and CDR2 are LNHDA and SQIVND (reference sequence). The CDR3 has 15 residues. Trimming at V came to 7 bases and at J to 3 bases, leaving 12 bases not matched to a gene. The DNA for the CDR3 is TGTGCCAGTAAACGAAGGGGGCAAGGTATCTACGAGCAGTACTTC. Its protein product is CASKRRGQGIYEQYF.

The J gene is TRBJ2-1, the V gene TRBV27; 7 bases line up with TRBD1. The CDR3 has 15 residues. Germline loops: CDR1 MNHEY, CDR2 SMNVEV (reference sequence). The ends lost 5 bases at V and 3 bases at J; junction bases unmatched: 7. The CDR3 sequence: CASSPSRDSYNEQFF. The CDR3 bases are TGTGCCAGCAGTCCGTCCCGGGACAGCTACAATGAGCAGTTCTTC.

V is TRBV30 and J is TRBJ1-1, with D unclear. The length of the CDR3 is 14 residues. Germline CDR1 GTSNPN, CDR2 SVGIG (reference sequence). V lost 3 bases and J 1 base, leaving 12 bases between the germline ends. DNA for the CDR3: TGTGCCTGGAGCCCCGGGATACAGAACACTGAAGCTTTCTTT. Its protein is CAWSPGIQNTEAFF. The full variable domain, completed using reference TRBV30 and TRBJ1-1, is SQTIHQWPATLVQPVGSPLSLECTVEGTSNPNLYWYRQAAGRGLQLLFYSVGIGQISSEVPQNLSASRPQDRQFILSSKKLLLSDSGFYLCAWSPGIQNTEAFFGQGTRLTVV.

The V and J genes are TRBV6-1 and TRBJ1-3; D not certain. V shed 2 bases and J shed 1 base, with 3 bases lying between them. CDR1 is MNHNS and CDR2 is SASEGT in the germline V gene. The CDR3 is made up of 13 amino acids. The CDR3 nucleotides read TGTGCCAGCAGTGAACGGTCTGGAAACACCATATATTTT. Protein sequence: CASSERSGNTIYF.

The chain couples TRBV7-9 to TRBJ1-4; D is undetermined. The V gene's germline CDR1 is SEHNR and CDR2 FQNEAQ (reference sequence). V was clipped by 5 bases and J by 5 bases, with 18 bases between them. The CDR3 has 16 residues. The CDR3 DNA sequence: TGTGCCAGCAGCCCTCTTCCGGGTCAGCCGAATGAAAAACTGTTTTTT. As protein: CASSPLPGQPNEKLFF.

This clone was seen repeatedly, ten times or more. This chain connects TRBV9 to TRBJ1-1; 8 bases line up with TRBD1. The germline V gene has CDR1 SGDLS and CDR2 YYNGEE. The CDR3 is made up of 13 amino acids. The V gene end was trimmed by 4 bases and the J gene end by 10 bases; junction bases not matched to a gene: 9. Here the CDR3 DNA reads TGTGCCAGCAGCCCCAGGGGGCCCGGGGGAGCTTTCTTT. This sequence encodes CASSPRGPGGAFF.

The CDR3, as DNA: TGTGCCAGCCGGGACAGGGGGCGGCCTAATGAAAAACTGTTTTTT. Its translation: CASRDRGRPNEKLFF. The J gene is TRBJ1-4, the V gene TRBV6-1; TRBD1 agrees at 12 bases. The junction had 4 bases not matched to a gene; V was cut back by 8 bases and J by 3 bases. This CDR3 region has 15 residues. CDR1 MNHNS and CDR2 SASEGT come from the germline V gene.